The table lists the clone carrying this TCR beta chain with many counts. Its antigen is as yet unknown. The CDR3 sequence is 13 residues long. V was pared by 3 bases and J by 1 base, with 7 bases between. This sample stems from a study of Graves' ophthalmopathy and Graves' hyperthyroidism. Study details: Samples of peripheral blood were obtained at initial diagnosis, prior to treatment of any kind.

Orbital computed tomography, thyroid ultrasound, TRAb, serum thyroxine and clinical symptoms formed the basis of diagnosis. Regarding the study as a whole: Among thyroid clonotypes expanded above 0.001 frequency, most also appeared in blood. Prediction of ophthalmopathy progression reached around 70% sensitivity and 72% to 75% specificity.

Amplification from RNA transcripts yielded the TCR beta CDR3 regions. In the first round, RT-PCR was carried out with HTBI primers, and a multiplex PCR formed the second round. Using its own MiXCR run on the multiplex PCR reads, TCRdb lists one record per CDR3 protein. Of approximately 410,000 distinct CDR3 sequences in the sample, 15% are singletons; the top ten hold 5.5% to 7%. The clonotype comes from a young woman with stable Graves' hyperthyroidism. The genes are TRBV12-3 or TRBV12-4 and TRBJ2-7; no reliable D call. Sample: peripheral blood. The CDR3 loop reads CASSFVISYEQYF. The CDR3 coding sequence is TGTGCCAGCAGTTTTGTGATTTCCTACGAGCAGTACTTC.